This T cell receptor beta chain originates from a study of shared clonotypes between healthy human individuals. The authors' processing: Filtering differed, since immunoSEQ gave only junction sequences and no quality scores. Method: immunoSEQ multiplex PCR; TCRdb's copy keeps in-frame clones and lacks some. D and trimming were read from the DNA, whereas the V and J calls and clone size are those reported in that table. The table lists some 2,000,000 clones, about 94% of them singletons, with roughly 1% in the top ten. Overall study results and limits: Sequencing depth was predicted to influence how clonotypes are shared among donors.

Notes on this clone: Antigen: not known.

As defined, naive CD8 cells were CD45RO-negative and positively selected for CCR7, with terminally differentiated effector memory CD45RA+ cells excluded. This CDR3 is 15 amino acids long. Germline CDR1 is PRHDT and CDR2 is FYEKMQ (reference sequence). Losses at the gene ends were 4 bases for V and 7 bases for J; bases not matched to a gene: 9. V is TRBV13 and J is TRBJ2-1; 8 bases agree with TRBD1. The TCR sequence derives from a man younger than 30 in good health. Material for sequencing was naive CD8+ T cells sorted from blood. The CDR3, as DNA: TGTGCCAGCAGCTGGGGGACAGGTAGTATGAATGAGCAGTTCTTC. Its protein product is CASSWGTGSMNEQFF.